This passage covers 29 T cell receptor beta chains from one sample sequenced in a study of vaccination and CD4 T cells after COVID-19 (dated by TCRdb to between 2021 and 2024). These receptors' targets are unknown. The treatment or condition label here, explained by the study, means: roughly 10-day PBMC culture with coronavirus spike peptide pools or control peptides (ViraFEST assay). The library was produced with PCR. The instrument was an Illumina iSeq 100. TCR sequencing of DNA from cultured CD4+ T cells used the Oncomine TCR Beta short-read assay at the Johns Hopkins FTIC core. The public reads were run again by TCRdb, first through fastp at Q25 and then through MiXCR, and only productive beta chains were kept. CDR3 protein duplicates are merged, each entry listing the most common genes and DNA. The sample includes about 21,000 distinct CDR3 sequences, with approximately 40% observed a single time. Under 10% of the sample lies in the top ten.

This specimen was CD4+ T cells from blood, cultured in vitro, taken after SARS-CoV-2 vaccination. The receptors originated from a human donor who had recovered from COVID-19.

The chain recombines TRBV7-8 with TRBJ1-1, with 8 bases that match TRBD1. The germline gives CDR1 SGHVS, CDR2 FQNEAQ. After removal of 5 bases from V and 11 bases from J, the junction contained 16 bases not matched to a gene. This CDR3 is built from 15 residues. The CDR3 DNA is TGTGCCAGCAGCGCAAGGACAGGGATCACCCTAGGGGCTTTCTTT. Translation: CASSARTGITLGAFF.

The sample holds a few counts of this clonotype. The chain joins TRBV25-1 to TRBJ2-3; 11 nucleotides match TRBD2. Trimming at V came to 1 base and at J to 6 bases, leaving 12 bases not matched to a gene. CDR1 is MGHDK, CDR2 SYGVNS, per germline. This CDR3 has 18 residues. The DNA for the CDR3 is TGTGCCAGCAGTGAATCCCCGCTAGCGGGAGGTGGGGGGGATACGCAGTATTTT. It yields the protein CASSESPLAGGGGDTQYF. The full variable domain, in which reference TRBV25-1 and TRBJ2-3 provide the parts outside the CDR3, is EADIYQTPRYLVIGTGKKITLECSQTMGHDKMYWYQQDPGMELHLIHYSYGVNSTEKGDLSSESTVSRIRTEHFPLTLESARPSHTSQYLCASSESPLAGGGGDTQYFGPGTRLTVL.

The rearrangement joins TRBV6-2 or TRBV6-3 to TRBJ1-2; no reliable D call. The CDR3 spans 18 residues. Germline CDR1 is MNHEY and CDR2 is SVGEGT. The V and J ends lost 3 bases and 0 bases respectively, with 20 bases between them. For the CDR3, the DNA is TGTGCCAGCAGTTATCTGGGAGGACTTAGAGGTTCTAACTATGGCTACACCTTC. Protein sequence: CASSYLGGLRGSNYGYTF.

The rearrangement links TRBV6-1 to TRBJ1-6, with D tentatively TRBD1 (6 bases). The CDR3 contains 14 residues. The germline gives CDR1 MNHNS, CDR2 SASEGT. V gave up 7 bases and J gave up 16 bases, with 23 bases separating them. The CDR3 spells CASIITGQDGRLHF. The CDR3 nucleotides read TGTGCCAGCATTATTACAGGGCAAGATGGAAGGCTCCACTTT.

This clonotype was counted between two and nine times. V and J are TRBV7-9 and TRBJ1-2, with TRBD1 as a possible D gene (5 bases). The CDR3 covers 18 residues. Looked up from germline, CDR1 is SEHNR and CDR2 is FQNEAQ (reference sequence). V lost 1 base and J lost 0, with 18 bases in between. CDR3 region: CASSLEITRDDPNYGYTF. CDR3 DNA: TGTGCCAGCAGCTTAGAAATTACCAGGGATGACCCTAACTATGGCTACACCTTC.

The chain joins TRBV19 to TRBJ2-5; 8 nucleotides line up with TRBD1. The V gene's germline CDR1 is LNHDA and CDR2 SQIVND (reference sequence). V lost 5 bases to trimming and J lost 6 bases; unmatched junction nucleotides: 8. CDR3 length: 14 amino acids. CDR3 sequence (DNA): TGTGCCAGTAGTTCCCTAGACAGGGGCAAGACCCAGTACTTC. Translation: CASSSLDRGKTQYF.

The rearrangement joins TRBV29-1 to TRBJ2-5, with D maybe TRBD1 (5 bases). Trimming took 5 bases from V and 4 from J, leaving 14 bases between them. The CDR3 is made up of 13 amino acids. CDR1 SQVTM and CDR2 ANQGSEA come from the germline V gene. CDR3 residues: CSVSTGRGETQYF. DNA of the CDR3: TGCAGCGTTTCTACAGGAAGAGGAGAGACCCAGTACTTC.

This clonotype was seen more than once but under ten times. This chain joins TRBV6-2 or TRBV6-3 and TRBJ1-5; D is uncertain. The CDR3 runs to 17 residues. The ends were cut back, 6 bases at V and 3 bases at J, with 21 bases in the middle. In germline, CDR1 is MNHEY, CDR2 SVGEGT. CDR3 DNA sequence: TGTGCCAGCAGCTCCACTAATTCCCGACGGTCCAATCAGCCCCAGCATTTT. Translating gives CASSSTNSRRSNQPQHF.

The J gene is TRBJ1-1, the V gene TRBV5-4, with no clear D. This CDR3 region has 15 residues. In germline, CDR1 is SGHNT, CDR2 YYREEE (reference sequence). With 3 bases removed from V and 3 bases from J, the gap between germline ends came to 15 bases. The CDR3 is CASSSERVGYTEAFF. CDR3 nucleotide sequence: TGTGCCAGCAGCTCGGAGAGGGTGGGATACACTGAAGCTTTCTTT.

The rearrangement joins TRBV19 to TRBJ2-3; 8 bases fit TRBD1. V shed 4 bases, J shed 4 bases, and the junction held 13 bases outside the gene matches. The V gene's germline CDR1 is LNHDA and CDR2 SQIVND (reference sequence). The CDR3 sequence is 17 residues long. CDR3 nucleotides: TGTGCCAGTAGTACCCTGAGGACAGGGAAGGAGCCAGATACGCAGTATTTT. Encoded protein: CASSTLRTGKEPDTQYF. Filled out from reference TRBV19 and TRBJ2-3, the complete variable domain reads DGGITQSPKYLFRKEGQNVTLSCEQNLNHDAMYWYRQDPGQGLRLIYYSQIVNDFQKGDIAEGYSVSREKKESFPLTVTSAQKNPTAFYLCASSTLRTGKEPDTQYFGPGTRLTVL.

The V gene is TRBV29-1, the J gene TRBJ1-2; 7 nucleotides match TRBD1. After removal of 2 bases from V and 6 bases from J, the junction contained 6 bases not matched to a gene. The germline V gene encodes CDR1 SQVTM and CDR2 ANQGSEA. This CDR3 has 13 amino acids. CDR3 bases: TGCAGCGTTGAAAGGGGGCTGAGTAATGGCTACACCTTC. Protein: CSVERGLSNGYTF.

The chain has TRBV2 and TRBJ1-5; weak D call: TRBD1 (6 bases). The CDR3 is 15 amino acids. Between the trimmed V and J ends, which lost 2 bases and 2 bases, there was a span of 10 bases. The germline V gene has CDR1 SNHLY and CDR2 FYNNEI. The CDR3 protein is CASSERSGGNQPQHF. CDR3 DNA sequence: TGTGCCAGCAGTGAAAGGTCAGGGGGCAATCAGCCCCAGCATTTT.

The chain links TRBV20-1 to TRBJ2-7, with 9 nucleotides matching TRBD1. The length of the CDR3 is 12 residues. The germline gives CDR1 DFQATT, CDR2 SNEGSKA (reference sequence). V lost 3 bases to trimming and J lost 4 bases; unmatched junction nucleotides: 1. The CDR3 nucleotides read TGCAGTGCTAGGGACAGGGGATACGAGCAGTACTTC. Protein product: CSARDRGYEQYF.

This clonotype was picked up a small number of times. The chain joins TRBV2 to TRBJ1-6, with 7 bases that match TRBD1. This CDR3 spans 14 amino acids. Per germline, CDR1 SNHLY and CDR2 FYNNEI. J was trimmed by 10 bases and V by 6 bases; bases with no gene match: 9. The chain's CDR3 is CASRDNRGRSPLHF. CDR3 DNA: TGTGCCAGCAGAGATAACAGGGGACGATCACCCCTCCACTTT.

The genes are TRBV12-3 or TRBV12-4 and TRBJ1-2; the D gene is possibly TRBD1 (6 bases). Trimming took 6 bases from V and 2 from J, leaving 16 bases between them. The CDR3 runs 15 residues. The CDR3 here is CASRRADRTNYGYTF. The DNA of the CDR3 is TGTGCCAGCAGACGAGCGGACAGAACGAACTATGGCTACACCTTC.

The rearrangement joins TRBV19 to TRBJ2-6; 12 nucleotides agree with TRBD1. This CDR3 is built from 18 residues. CDR1 is LNHDA and CDR2 is SQIVND in the germline V gene (reference sequence). The V gene end was trimmed by 5 bases and the J gene end by 0 bases; junction bases not matched to a gene: 5. The CDR3 reads CASSSGTGGPSGANVLTF. The CDR3 DNA sequence: TGTGCCAGTAGTTCCGGGACAGGGGGCCCCTCTGGGGCCAACGTCCTGACTTTC.

This clonotype was seen a few times. The gene calls are TRBV6-1 and TRBJ1-2; 8 bases fit TRBD1. Trimming took 5 bases from V and 6 from J; bases not matched to a gene: 5. The CDR3 sequence is 13 residues long. Germline V lookup: CDR1 MNHNS, CDR2 SASEGT. Written as DNA, the CDR3 is TGTGCCAGCAGTCCGGACAGGGAAAATGGCTACACCTTC. This codes for CASSPDRENGYTF.

In its sample, this clonotype was seen a few times. The gene calls are TRBV19 and TRBJ2-3; a weak D match, TRBD1 (6 bases). Trimming took 5 bases from V and 3 from J, leaving 9 bases between them. This CDR3 contains 13 residues. Germline V gene data show CDR1 as LNHDA and CDR2 as SQIVND (reference sequence). The CDR3 bases are TGTGCCAGTAGTGTCACAGGGACAGATACGCAGTATTTT. It is translated as CASSVTGTDTQYF.

This clonotype was counted a few times. CDR3 in amino acids: CASPRGRSSYEQYF. CDR3 sequence (DNA): TGCGCCAGCCCCAGAGGGAGGAGCTCCTACGAGCAGTACTTC. The V gene is TRBV23-1, the J gene TRBJ2-7, with TRBD2 as a possible D gene (6 bases). TRBV23-1 is annotated as an ORF whose role is uncertain. With 8 bases removed from V and 0 bases from J, the gap between germline ends came to 14 bases. This CDR3 has 14 amino acids.

The chain joins TRBV28 to TRBJ2-3, with a possible D match to TRBD2 (5 bases). This CDR3 region has 17 residues. The germline V gene encodes CDR1 MDHEN and CDR2 SYDVKM. V lost 6 bases to trimming and J lost 2 bases, with 21 bases between them. CDR3 in DNA: TGTGCCAGCAGCGGTATTTCGGGTAGCGAATCCACAGATACGCAGTATTTT. Its protein is CASSGISGSESTDTQYF.

The chain couples TRBV4-1 to TRBJ1-5; TRBD1 might be the D (6 bases). The CDR3 loop spans 14 amino acids. CDR1 MGHRA and CDR2 YSYEKL come from the germline V gene. The V and J ends lost 4 bases and 1 base respectively, with 8 bases between them. CDR3 bases: TGCGCCAGCAGCCCGGACAGCAGCAATCAGCCCCAGCATTTT. This gives the protein CASSPDSSNQPQHF.

This clonotype appeared a few times. The CDR3 spells CSARNARNYNEQFF. As DNA, the CDR3 is TGCAGTGCTAGGAATGCTCGGAACTACAATGAGCAGTTCTTC. The rearrangement joins TRBV20-1 to TRBJ2-1, with no clear D. Trimming pared 3 bases from V and 3 bases from J, leaving 12 bases between. CDR1 and CDR2 from the germline V gene are DFQATT and SNEGSKA (reference sequence). The CDR3 runs to 14 residues.

This chain joins TRBV4-2 and TRBJ1-4; 9 bases are a match to TRBD1. CDR3 length: 15 amino acids. Trimming took 4 bases from V and 8 from J; bases not matched to a gene: 8. Germline-derived CDR1 and CDR2 are LGHNA and YNFKEQ. The CDR3 coding sequence is TGTGCCAGCAGCCGCTCAGGGACAGGGCAAGAAAAACTGTTTTTT. It is translated as CASSRSGTGQEKLFF.

This clonotype was picked up a small number of times. The chain carries TRBV6-2 or TRBV6-3 and TRBJ2-4; D is unclear. The germline V and J ends were trimmed by 0 bases and 1 base, with 10 bases remaining between them. Germline CDR1 is MNHEY and CDR2 is SVGEGT. This CDR3 has 16 amino acids. CDR3 nucleotide sequence: TGTGCCAGCAGTTACTCTGTCGTCGGGGCCAAAAACATTCAGTACTTC. Translating gives CASSYSVVGAKNIQYF.

The chain has TRBV7-6 and TRBJ1-6; 7 bases are shared with TRBD1. CDR3 length equals 15 residues. Germline CDR1 SGHVS, CDR2 FNYEAQ. J lost 5 bases, V lost 1 base, and 2 bases had no gene match. In DNA form, the CDR3 reads TGTGCCAGCAGCTTAGGGGACAGTGATAATTCACCCCTCCACTTT. Amino acids: CASSLGDSDNSPLHF.

This clonotype was counted only a few times. V is TRBV6-5 and J is TRBJ1-5; TRBD1 agrees at 10 bases. The CDR3 has 15 amino acids. Trimming at V came to 2 bases and at J to 6 bases, leaving 4 bases not matched to a gene. CDR1 MNHEY and CDR2 SVGAGI come from the germline V gene. CDR3 loop: CASSYVRDRGQPQHF. For the CDR3, the DNA is TGTGCCAGCAGTTACGTTAGGGACAGGGGTCAGCCCCAGCATTTT.

The chain uses TRBV28 and TRBJ1-5; 8 positions agree with TRBD1. This CDR3 comprises 17 residues. The trim removed 6 bases at V and 0 bases at J, leaving 10 bases unmatched. Germline V gene sequence: CDR1 MDHEN, CDR2 SYDVKM. The DNA of the CDR3 is TGTGCCAGCAGAGGACAGGGTTTGGGCTTTAGCAATCAGCCCCAGCATTTT. This codes for CASRGQGLGFSNQPQHF.

J is TRBJ1-6 and V is TRBV27; 8 bases map to TRBD1. The CDR3 covers 16 residues. Losses at the gene ends were 6 bases for V and 6 bases for J; bases not matched to a gene: 10. Germline V lookup: CDR1 MNHEY, CDR2 SMNVEV (reference sequence). CDR3 sequence (DNA): TGTGCCAGCAGGCCGGCCGGGACAGGCCTTAATTCACCCCTCCACTTT. Translating it yields CASRPAGTGLNSPLHF.

J is TRBJ1-2 and V is TRBV29-1; 7 positions match TRBD1. Germline V gene data show CDR1 as SQVTM and CDR2 as ANQGSEA. CDR3 size: 14 residues. Trimming removed 6 bases from V and 0 bases from J; junction bases left unmatched: 7. CDR3 nucleotide sequence: TGCAGCGTCCTTGGACAGGCCTCTAACTATGGCTACACCTTC. Translated: CSVLGQASNYGYTF. The full variable domain, its missing parts supplied by reference TRBV29-1 and TRBJ1-2, is SAVISQKPSRDICQRGTSLTIQCQVDSQVTMMFWYRQQPGQSLTLIATANQGSEATYESGFVIDKFPISRPNLTFSTLTVSNMSPEDSSIYLCSVLGQASNYGYTFGSGTRLTVV.